The sequence of this TCR beta chain was determined in a study of T cells in Graves' hyperthyroidism and ophthalmopathy. Notes on the study in general: Most thyroid clonotypes that were expanded above 0.001 also turned up in blood.

As to this clonotype: Its antigen is unknown.

Amplification yielded TCR beta CDR3 regions, with RNA transcripts as the source. HTBI primers were used for first-round RT-PCR of the TCR CDR3. One entry per CDR3 protein, called by TCRdb with MiXCR from the multiplex PCR reads. Seen here are about 59,000 distinct CDR3 sequences, approximately 50% observed once, and the top ten hold 3.3%. The V and J ends lost 5 bases and 2 bases, in that order; junction bases with no gene match: 8. The CDR3 runs 15 residues. The germline V gene encodes CDR1 SGHDT and CDR2 YYEEEE. This chain links TRBV5-6 with TRBJ2-7; TRBD2 matches 9 bases. The sequence derives from a woman in her sixties with Graves' ophthalmopathy. Specimen: blood. CDR3 in amino acids: CASRVAGGSTYEQYF. As DNA, the CDR3 is TGTGCCAGCAGGGTGGCGGGGGGGTCCACCTACGAGCAGTACTTC.